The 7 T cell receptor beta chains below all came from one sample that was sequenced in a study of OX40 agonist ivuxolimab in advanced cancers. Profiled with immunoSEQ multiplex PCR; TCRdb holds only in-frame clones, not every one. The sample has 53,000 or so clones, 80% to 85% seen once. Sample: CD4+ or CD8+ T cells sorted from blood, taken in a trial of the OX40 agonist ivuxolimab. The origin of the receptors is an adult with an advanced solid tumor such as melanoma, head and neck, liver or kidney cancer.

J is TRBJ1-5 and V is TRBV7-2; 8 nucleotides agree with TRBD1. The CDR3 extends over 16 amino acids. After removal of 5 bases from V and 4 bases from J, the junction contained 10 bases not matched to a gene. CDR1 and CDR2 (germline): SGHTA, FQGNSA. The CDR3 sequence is CASSQSTGTGNQPQHF. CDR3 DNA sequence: TGTGCCAGCAGCCAGTCGACCGGGACAGGTAATCAGCCCCAGCATTTT. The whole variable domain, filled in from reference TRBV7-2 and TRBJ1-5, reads GAGVSQSPSNKVTEKGKDVELRCDPISGHTALYWYRQSLGQGLEFLIYFQGNSAPDKSGLPSDRFSAERTGGSVSTLTIQRTQQEDSAVYLCASSQSTGTGNQPQHFGDGTRLSIL.

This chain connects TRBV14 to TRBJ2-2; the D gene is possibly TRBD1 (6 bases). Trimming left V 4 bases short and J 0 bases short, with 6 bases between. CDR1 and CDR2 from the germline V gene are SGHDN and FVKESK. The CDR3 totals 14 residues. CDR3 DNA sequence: TGTGCCAGCAGCCGGGGGCCGAACACCGGGGAGCTGTTTTTT. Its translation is CASSRGPNTGELFF.

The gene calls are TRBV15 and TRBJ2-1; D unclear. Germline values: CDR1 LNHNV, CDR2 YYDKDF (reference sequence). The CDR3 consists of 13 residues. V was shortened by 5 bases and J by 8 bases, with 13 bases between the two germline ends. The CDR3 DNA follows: TGTGCCACCAGCGTAGAGCGTGCGGATGAGCAGTTCTTC. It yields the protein CATSVERADEQFF.

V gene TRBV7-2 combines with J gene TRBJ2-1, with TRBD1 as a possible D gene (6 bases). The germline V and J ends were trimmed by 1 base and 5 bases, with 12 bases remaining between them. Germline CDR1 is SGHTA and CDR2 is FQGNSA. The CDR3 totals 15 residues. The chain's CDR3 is CASSLVGQGNNEQFF. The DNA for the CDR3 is TGTGCCAGCAGCTTAGTTGGTCAGGGGAACAATGAGCAGTTCTTC.

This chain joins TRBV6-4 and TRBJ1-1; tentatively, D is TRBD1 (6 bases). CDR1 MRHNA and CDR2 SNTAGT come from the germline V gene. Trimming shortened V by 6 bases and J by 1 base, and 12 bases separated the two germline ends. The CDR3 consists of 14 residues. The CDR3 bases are TGTGCCAGCAGGGAGACAGGCAGGAACACTGAAGCTTTCTTT. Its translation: CASRETGRNTEAFF.

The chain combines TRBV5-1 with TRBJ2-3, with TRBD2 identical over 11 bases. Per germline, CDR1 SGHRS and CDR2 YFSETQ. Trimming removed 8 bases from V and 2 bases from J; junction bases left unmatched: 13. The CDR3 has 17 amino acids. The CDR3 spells CASISGRAPSNTDTQYF. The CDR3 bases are TGCGCCAGTATTAGCGGGAGGGCCCCCTCCAACACAGATACGCAGTATTTT.

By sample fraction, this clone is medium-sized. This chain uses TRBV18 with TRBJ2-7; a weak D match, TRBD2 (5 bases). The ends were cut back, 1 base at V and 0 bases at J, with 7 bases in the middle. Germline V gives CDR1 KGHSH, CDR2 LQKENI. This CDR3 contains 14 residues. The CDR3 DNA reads TGTGCCAGCTCACCACGCCGGGACTCCTACGAGCAGTACTTC. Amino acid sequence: CASSPRRDSYEQYF.